A single sample gave rise to the 12 T cell receptor beta chains below, sequenced in a study of neurological immune-mediated disorders. MiXCR was run by TCRdb on the 5' RACE reads, yielding one entry per CDR3 protein. The repertoire holds 45,000 to 60,000 distinct CDR3 sequences, with approximately 12% as singletons. Documented time point: longitudinal time-point 3. Sample: PBMCs. The receptor set was obtained from a male donor with HTLV-1-associated myelopathy (HAM/TSP).

The sample holds many counts of this clonotype. The chain uses TRBV5-1 and TRBJ2-5; 9 bases map to TRBD1. The CDR3 totals 17 residues. The germline gives CDR1 SGHRS, CDR2 YFSETQ. J was trimmed by 1 base and V by 4 bases; bases with no gene match: 11. The CDR3 bases are TGCGCCAGCAGCCCAGGGACAGGGCCCGGGGGCCAAGAGACCCAGTACTTC. This sequence encodes CASSPGTGPGGQETQYF.

This clonotype has at least ten counts. V usage is TRBV10-3 and J usage is TRBJ1-3; 8 bases align to TRBD1. V trimming: 3 bases; J trimming: 8 bases; junction bases outside the gene matches: 6. There are 14 residues in the CDR3. Germline V lookup: CDR1 ENHRY, CDR2 SYGVKD. Here the CDR3 DNA reads TGTGCCATCAGTGACCGACAGGGGAGAGACACCATATATTTT. Amino acid sequence: CAISDRQGRDTIYF.

This clonotype came up many times. The V and J genes are TRBV5-1 and TRBJ1-5; TRBD1 might be the D (5 bases). Germline lookup yields CDR1 SGHRS and CDR2 YFSETQ. Trimming shortened V by 2 bases and J by 5 bases, and 11 bases separated the two germline ends. The CDR3 consists of 14 residues. The DNA of the CDR3 is TGCGCCAGCAGCTTCGGGGGAGGAGATCAGCCCCAGCATTTT. It codes for CASSFGGGDQPQHF.

This clonotype was seen ten or more times. The J gene is TRBJ2-2, the V gene TRBV12-3 or TRBV12-4; maybe TRBD2 (6 bases). This CDR3 is 15 amino acids long. V gave up 7 bases and J gave up 7 bases, with 19 bases separating them. DNA of the CDR3: TGTGCCAGCACCCTTGGAGTCCCCGGGAGCGGGGAGCTGTTTTTT. Amino acid sequence: CASTLGVPGSGELFF.

This clonotype was picked up many times. V gene TRBV20-1 combines with J gene TRBJ1-6, with a weak D call TRBD1 (5 bases). The germline gives CDR1 DFQATT, CDR2 SNEGSKA (reference sequence). The CDR3 extends over 14 amino acids. V was cut by 3 bases and J by 7 bases, with 13 bases left in between. The CDR3 DNA reads TGCAGTGCTAGCTCTGAGGGACTAAATTCACCCCTCCACTTT. Residues: CSASSEGLNSPLHF.

This clonotype was seen many times. DNA of the CDR3: TGCAGTGCTAGCAATAGCGGGCCAAGCTCCTACAATGAGCAGTTCTTC. Encoded protein: CSASNSGPSSYNEQFF. This chain connects TRBV20-1 to TRBJ2-1, with 7 bases identical to TRBD2. CDR1 is DFQATT and CDR2 is SNEGSKA in the germline V gene (reference sequence). Trimming took 3 bases from V and 0 from J; bases not matched to a gene: 8. The CDR3 extends over 16 amino acids.

This clonotype was seen ten or more times. V gene TRBV20-1 combines with J gene TRBJ2-5; D possibly corresponds to TRBD1 (5 bases). V lost 3 bases, J lost 0 bases, and 11 bases lay in between. Germline V lookup: CDR1 DFQATT, CDR2 SNEGSKA (reference sequence). CDR3 length: 14 amino acids. The CDR3 DNA reads as TGCAGTGCTAGCAGTCCGACAGACCAAGAGACCCAGTACTTC. This sequence encodes CSASSPTDQETQYF.

This clonotype was seen ten or more times. The gene calls are TRBV5-1 and TRBJ1-1; 7 bases align to TRBD1. The CDR3 has 13 amino acids. With 3 bases clipped from V and 3 bases from J, the junction kept 2 bases outside the gene matches. Germline CDR1 is SGHRS and CDR2 is YFSETQ. CDR3 sequence: CASSSGGDTEAFF. In DNA form, the CDR3 reads TGCGCCAGCAGCTCAGGGGGGGACACTGAAGCTTTCTTT. Using reference TRBV5-1 and TRBJ1-1 for the parts outside the CDR3, the full variable domain is KAGVTQTPRYLIKTRGQQVTLSCSPISGHRSVSWYQQTPGQGLQFLFEYFSETQRNKGNFPGRFSGRQFSNSRSEMNVSTLELGDSALYLCASSSGGDTEAFFGQGTRLTVV.

This clonotype was detected ten times or more. The rearrangement links TRBV9 to TRBJ2-7, with 9 nucleotides matching TRBD1. Germline V gene lookup returns CDR1 SGDLS and CDR2 YYNGEE. CDR3 length equals 15 residues. V was pared by 3 bases and J by 3 bases, with 7 bases of the junction left unmatched. The CDR3 protein is CASSATGGGNYEQYF. The CDR3 bases are TGTGCCAGCAGCGCAACAGGGGGCGGTAACTACGAGCAGTACTTC. The whole variable domain, filled in from reference TRBV9 and TRBJ2-7, reads DSGVTQTPKHLITATGQRVTLRCSPRSGDLSVYWYQQSLDQGLQFLIQYYNGEERAKGNILERFSAQQFPDLHSELNLSSLELGDSALYFCASSATGGGNYEQYFGPGTRLTVT.

This clonotype occurred many times. This sequence joins TRBV4-3 and TRBJ1-5, with D hard to call. Germline V gene data show CDR1 as LGHNA and CDR2 as YSLEER. This CDR3 comprises 16 residues. Between the trimmed V and J ends, which lost 1 base and 3 bases, there was a span of 13 bases. As DNA, the CDR3 is TGCGCCAGCAGCCAAGTGGTAGGCAGGCTCAATCAGCCCCAGCATTTT. Translation gives CASSQVVGRLNQPQHF.

This clonotype showed up many times. V usage is TRBV20-1 and J usage is TRBJ2-3; 7 bases map to TRBD2. The J segment lost 1 base and the V segment lost 2 bases, leaving 6 bases of the junction unmatched. The germline CDR1 and CDR2 sequences are DFQATT and SNEGSKA (reference sequence). The CDR3 spans 15 residues. In DNA, the CDR3 is TGCAGTGCTAGATCGGCTAGCGGACGCACAGATACGCAGTATTTT. The encoded protein is CSARSASGRTDTQYF.

This clonotype appeared many times. The chain has TRBV7-9 and TRBJ2-7; a possible D gene is TRBD2 (5 bases). CDR3 length: 12 residues. Looked up from germline, CDR1 is SEHNR and CDR2 is FQNEAQ (reference sequence). Trimming cost V 3 bases and J 2 bases, with 5 bases left between them. CDR3 bases: TGTGCCAGCAGCTTCGGGACCTACGAGCAGTACTTC. Residues: CASSFGTYEQYF.